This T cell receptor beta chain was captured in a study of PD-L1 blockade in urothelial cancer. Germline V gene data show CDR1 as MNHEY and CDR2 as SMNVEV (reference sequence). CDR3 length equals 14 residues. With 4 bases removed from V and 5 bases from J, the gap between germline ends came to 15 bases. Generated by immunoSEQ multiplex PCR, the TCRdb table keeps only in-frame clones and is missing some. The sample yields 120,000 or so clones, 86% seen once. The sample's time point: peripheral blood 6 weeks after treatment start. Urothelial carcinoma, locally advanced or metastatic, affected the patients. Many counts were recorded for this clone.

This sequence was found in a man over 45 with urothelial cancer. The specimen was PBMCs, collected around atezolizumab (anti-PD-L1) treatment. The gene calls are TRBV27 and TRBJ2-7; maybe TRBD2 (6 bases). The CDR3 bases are TGTGCCAGCAGTTCTACCGGGACTTTGCACGAGCAGTACTTC. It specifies CASSSTGTLHEQYF.